These 18 T cell receptor beta chains were all obtained from the same sample, sequenced in a study of metastatic and nonmetastatic thyroid tumors. No treatment had been given to any patient before thyroid surgery. TCRdb called clones again from the PCR reads with MiXCR. The sample includes tens of thousands of clones, about an eighth of them seen just once. Sequenced: blood. These receptors originate from a female donor with papillary thyroid cancer or a benign thyroid nodule (not recorded which). Some clones in this sample may be carry-over from other donors' samples.

About this clone: It may be a read error: a sequence one base away is much more abundant. The rearrangement joins TRBV20-1 to TRBJ1-2, with 8 bases identical to TRBD1. The CDR3 contains 14 residues. Germline CDR1 is DFQATT and CDR2 is SNEGSKA (reference sequence). J was trimmed by 4 bases and V by 2 bases; bases with no gene match: 6. The CDR3 reads CSARSGQVTYGYTF. In nucleotides, the CDR3 is TGCAGTGCTAGATCGGGACAGGTCACCTATGGCTACACCTTC.

By share, this clone counts as medium-sized (0.01 to 0.1%). J is TRBJ2-7 and V is TRBV28; TRBD2 agrees at 10 bases. The ends lost 6 bases at V and 0 bases at J; junction bases unmatched: 5. The V gene's germline CDR1 is MDHEN and CDR2 SYDVKM. This CDR3 region has 15 residues. The CDR3 is CASRELAGSSYEQYF. CDR3 coding DNA: TGTGCCAGCAGGGAACTAGCGGGGAGCTCCTACGAGCAGTACTTC.

The rearrangement joins TRBV20-1 to TRBJ2-1, with D tentatively TRBD1 or TRBD2 (5 bases each). Trimming shortened V by 0 bases and J by 4 bases, and 16 bases separated the two germline ends. The CDR3 covers 16 residues. Per the germline V gene, CDR1 is DFQATT and CDR2 is SNEGSKA (reference sequence). CDR3 DNA: TGCAGTGCTAGAGATCCCGGCCAGGGAGAATACAATGAGCAGTTCTTC. This sequence encodes CSARDPGQGEYNEQFF.

Ten or more counts support this clone. The chain has TRBV5-1 and TRBJ1-1, with D unresolved. The CDR3 totals 14 residues. The ends were cut back, 1 base at V and 1 base at J, with 8 bases in the middle. Germline V gives CDR1 SGHRS, CDR2 YFSETQ. The CDR3 bases are TGCGCCAGCAGCTTGAGGCGGAGGAACACTGAAGCTTTCTTT. It codes for CASSLRRRNTEAFF.

This clone turned up a few times. The V call is TRBV6-2 or TRBV6-3, the J call TRBJ1-3; D gene unclear. CDR1 is MNHEY, CDR2 SVGEGT, per germline. This CDR3 region has 15 residues. V dropped 5 bases and J dropped 9 bases, with 20 bases sitting between them. CDR3 nucleotides: TGTGCCAGCAGTGTGACGAGGGCCTCGAGCGGCACCATATATTTT. This codes for CASSVTRASSGTIYF.

A few counts support this clone. The chain couples TRBV28 to TRBJ1-5, with 7 bases identical to TRBD1. Per the germline V gene, CDR1 is MDHEN and CDR2 is SYDVKM. V lost 5 bases to trimming and J lost 3 bases; unmatched junction nucleotides: 10. This CDR3 contains 16 residues. The DNA for the CDR3 is TGTGCCAGCAGTGGAACCGGGACAGATCACAATCAGCCCCAGCATTTT. Encoded protein: CASSGTGTDHNQPQHF.

This clone was counted ten times or more. The chain uses TRBV12-3 or TRBV12-4 and TRBJ2-1; D tentatively fits TRBD1 or TRBD2 (6 bases each). This CDR3 spans 16 amino acids. V gave up 7 bases and J gave up 1 base, with 17 bases separating them. The CDR3 loop reads CASTGGRTLSYNEQFF. The DNA for the CDR3 is TGTGCCAGCACCGGGGGCAGGACTTTATCCTACAATGAGCAGTTCTTC.

The V gene is TRBV4-1, the J gene TRBJ1-2, with D unresolved. With 0 bases removed from V and 0 bases from J, the gap between germline ends came to 11 bases. This CDR3 region has 16 residues. Looked up from germline, CDR1 is MGHRA and CDR2 is YSYEKL. CDR3 sequence: CASSQENRPTNYGYTF. In nucleotides, the CDR3 is TGCGCCAGCAGCCAAGAGAACAGACCGACTAACTATGGCTACACCTTC.

This clone was counted ten times or more. The chain employs TRBV7-3 and TRBJ2-3; 9 nucleotides align to TRBD1. Germline V gene data show CDR1 as SGHTA and CDR2 as FQGTGA. The V and J ends lost 6 bases and 3 bases, in that order; junction bases with no gene match: 4. The CDR3 is 14 amino acids. The CDR3 sequence: CASSKTGGTDTQYF. In DNA, the CDR3 is TGTGCCAGCAGTAAGACAGGGGGTACAGATACGCAGTATTTT.

This clone was observed many times. The gene calls are TRBV20-1 and TRBJ1-4; no clear D. The germline V and J ends were trimmed by 3 bases and 7 bases, with 18 bases remaining between them. Looked up from germline, CDR1 is DFQATT and CDR2 is SNEGSKA (reference sequence). CDR3 length: 15 residues. CDR3 sequence reads: CSARALAVGTEKLFF. As DNA, the CDR3 is TGCAGTGCTAGGGCCCTAGCCGTGGGAACTGAAAAACTGTTTTTT.

Sample share makes this clone medium-sized. The CDR3 protein is CATTLEVGTEAFF. CDR3 nucleotide sequence: TGTGCCACCACATTAGAGGTCGGCACTGAAGCTTTCTTT. The chain couples TRBV6-1 to TRBJ1-1; the D is unclear. The V end was cut by 10 bases, the J end by 4 bases, with 16 bases between. Germline V gene sequence: CDR1 MNHNS, CDR2 SASEGT. The CDR3 has 13 residues.

Ten or more counts support this clone. This same CDR3 is encoded by further DNA sequences in the sample. The CDR3 reads CSARPGQGPRADTQYF. For the CDR3, the DNA is TGCAGTGCTAGACCCGGACAGGGTCCTAGGGCAGATACGCAGTATTTT. The chain uses TRBV20-1 and TRBJ2-3; 8 bases are shared with TRBD1. The V gene end was trimmed by 2 bases and the J gene end by 4 bases; junction bases not matched to a gene: 11. The CDR3 runs to 16 residues. CDR1 and CDR2 from the germline V gene are DFQATT and SNEGSKA (reference sequence).

This clone was picked up many times. The rearrangement joins TRBV7-8 to TRBJ2-1, with D perhaps matching TRBD2 (6 bases). Germline lookup yields CDR1 SGHVS and CDR2 FQNEAQ. Trimming removed 3 bases from V and 8 bases from J, with 23 bases in between. This CDR3 is 17 amino acids long. The CDR3 coding sequence is TGTGCCAGCAGCTTGGGGATACCAGCCGGAGGGGTCGATGAGCAGTTCTTC. Its translation is CASSLGIPAGGVDEQFF.

This clone was detected ten times or more. The V and J genes are TRBV18 and TRBJ2-7; D is unclear. The CDR3 covers 15 residues. V gave up 1 base and J gave up 0 bases, with 10 bases separating them. Germline CDR1 KGHSH, CDR2 LQKENI. CDR3 in amino acids: CASSPQSLSSYEQYF. The DNA of the CDR3 is TGTGCCAGCTCACCACAATCCCTCAGCTCCTACGAGCAGTACTTC. Drawing the rest from reference TRBV18 and TRBJ2-7, the complete variable domain is NAGVMQNPRHLVRRRGQEARLRCSPMKGHSHVYWYRQLPEEGLKFMVYLQKENIIDESGMPKERFSAEFPKEGPSILRIQQVVRGDSAAYFCASSPQSLSSYEQYFGPGTRLTVT.

This clone has a count of ten or more. V and J are TRBV7-9 and TRBJ2-3; D uncertain. CDR1 is SEHNR, CDR2 FQNEAQ, per germline (reference sequence). The CDR3 totals 15 residues. Trimming took off 4 bases at V and 2 bases at J, with 13 bases between the two ends. The CDR3 is CASSSSPPHTDTQYF. The CDR3 coding sequence is TGTGCCAGCAGCTCGAGCCCCCCACACACAGATACGCAGTATTTT.

This clone occurred many times. Relative to the germline gene, one junction end is altered; a read error may explain this. This chain connects TRBV7-7 to TRBJ1-3, with no clear D. There are 14 residues in the CDR3. CDR1 is SSHAT, CDR2 FNYEAQ, per germline (reference sequence). The CDR3 DNA sequence: TGTGCTAGCAGCCCCGGGTCCCCTGGAAACACCATATATTTT. Translating gives CASSPGSPGNTIYF.

This clone is medium-sized (0.01 to 0.1%). The V gene is TRBV4-1, the J gene TRBJ1-2; no clear D gene. From germline, CDR1 is MGHRA and CDR2 YSYEKL. Trimming stripped 0 bases from V and 5 bases from J, with 25 bases between. The CDR3 contains 19 residues. CDR3 region: CASSQDAIPTAGHLYGYTF. CDR3 sequence (DNA): TGCGCCAGCAGCCAAGATGCGATCCCCACGGCGGGCCACCTATATGGCTACACCTTC.

This clone showed up just a few times. The genes are TRBV7-9 and TRBJ1-2; D is undetermined. V lost 5 bases, J lost 4 bases, and 8 bases lay in between. The CDR3 totals 12 residues. CDR1 SEHNR and CDR2 FQNEAQ come from the germline V gene (reference sequence). CDR3 coding DNA: TGTGCCAGCAGCCTTTCTATCTATGGCTACACCTTC. This gives the protein CASSLSIYGYTF.